This TCR beta chain was identified in a study of regulatory T cells in long-lasting Graves disease. Study outcomes and limitations: Comparison showed that persistent patients shared more public clonotypes (over 2,500) than new patients (about 970).

CDR1 is SGHTA and CDR2 is FQGNSA in the germline V gene. The CDR3 runs 14 residues. Trimming stripped 4 bases from V and 0 bases from J, with 7 bases between. As to time point: newly diagnosed GD, antithyroid drugs for less than 3 months. Following extraction of RNA from PBMCs, that RNA was used to make the TCR library. Criteria from the American Thyroid Association guidelines were applied to diagnose Graves' disease. Researchers made TCR beta libraries by using iRepertoire HTBI primers and running Arm-PCR on CDR3 regions. Using its own MiXCR run on the multiplex PCR reads, TCRdb lists one record per CDR3 protein. Of about 460,000 distinct CDR3 sequences listed, 14% are singletons. This clonotype was found many times. The target antigen is unknown. The same sample was also used in a study of T cells in Graves' hyperthyroidism and ophthalmopathy. Per that study: Absent ophthalmopathy progression within 18 months defined stable Graves' hyperthyroidism. In the first-round RT-PCR of the TCR CDR3, the HTBI primer set was used.

V gene TRBV7-2 combines with J gene TRBJ2-1, with D hard to call. The sequence came from a woman between 45 and 65 years old with Graves disease. This specimen was peripheral blood mononuclear cells (PBMCs), taken at new diagnosis, from a patient treated with antithyroid drugs. In nucleotides, the CDR3 is TGTGCCAGCAGCTATGACGGCTCCTACAATGAGCAGTTCTTC. Translating it yields CASSYDGSYNEQFF.